This TCR beta chain stems from a study of vaccination and CD4 T cells after COVID-19. Regarding this clonotype: The antigen remains undetermined.

Treatment reported: approximately nine-day PBMC culture with coronavirus spike peptide pools or control peptides (ViraFEST assay). Germline-derived CDR1 and CDR2 are DFQATT and SNEGSKA (reference sequence). The germline V and J ends were trimmed by 2 bases and 1 base, with 12 bases remaining between them. CDR3 length: 15 residues. Sequencing of cultured CD4+ T cell DNA used the Oncomine TCR Beta short-read assay. Via MiXCR, TCRdb re-called the PCR reads, giving one row per CDR3 protein. Found here are more than 15,000 distinct CDR3 sequences, approximately 27% of them singletons; the top ten hold around 9.9%.

The sample comprised cultured CD4+ T cells from blood. The J gene is TRBJ1-5, the V gene TRBV20-1, with D possibly being TRBD1 (5 bases). The clonotype was recovered from a human donor with COVID-19. The CDR3 is CSARKGGTSNQPQHF. The CDR3 nucleotides are TGCAGTGCTAGAAAAGGAGGGACGAGCAATCAGCCCCAGCATTTT.